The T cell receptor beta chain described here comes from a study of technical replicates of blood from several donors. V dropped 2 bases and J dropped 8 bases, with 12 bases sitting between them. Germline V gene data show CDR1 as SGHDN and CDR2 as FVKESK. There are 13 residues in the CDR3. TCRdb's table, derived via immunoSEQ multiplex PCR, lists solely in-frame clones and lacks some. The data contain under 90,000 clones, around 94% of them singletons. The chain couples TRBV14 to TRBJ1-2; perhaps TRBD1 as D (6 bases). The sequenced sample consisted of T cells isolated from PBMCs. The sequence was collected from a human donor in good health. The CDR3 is CASSQSGGGGYTF. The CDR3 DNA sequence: TGTGCCAGCAGCCAATCCGGGGGGGGCGGCTACACCTTC.